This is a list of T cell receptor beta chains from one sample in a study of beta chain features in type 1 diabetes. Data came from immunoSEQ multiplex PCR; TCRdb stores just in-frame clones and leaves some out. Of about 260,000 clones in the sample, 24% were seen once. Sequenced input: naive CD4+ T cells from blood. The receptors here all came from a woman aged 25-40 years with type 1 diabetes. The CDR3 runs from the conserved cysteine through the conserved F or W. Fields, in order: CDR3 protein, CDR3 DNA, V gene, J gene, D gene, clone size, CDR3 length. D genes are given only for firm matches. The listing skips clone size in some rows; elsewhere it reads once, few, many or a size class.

CDR3: CASSLAQYGYTF
DNA: TGTGCCAGCAGCTTAGCGCAGTATGGCTACACCTTC
V: TRBV7-6
J: TRBJ1-2
D: .
size: .
length: 12

CDR3: CASSLFQNTGELFF
DNA: TGCGCCAGCAGCTTGTTCCAAAACACCGGGGAGCTGTTTTTT
V: TRBV5-1
J: TRBJ2-2
D: .
size: .
length: 14

CDR3: CASSLVQGVSYEQYF
DNA: TGCGCCAGCAGCTTGGTACAGGGGGTAAGCTACGAGCAGTACTTC
V: TRBV5-1
J: TRBJ2-7
D: TRBD1
size: .
length: 15

CDR3: CASSRDRNIQYF
DNA: TGTGCCAGCTCAAGGGACAGAAACATTCAGTACTTC
V: TRBV18
J: TRBJ2-4
D: TRBD1
size: .
length: 12

CDR3: CAWNRGMGTNEKLFF
DNA: TGTGCCTGGAACAGGGGAATGGGCACTAATGAAAAACTGTTTTTT
V: TRBV30
J: TRBJ1-4
D: TRBD1
size: few
length: 15

CDR3: CASSPSSGSDEQYF
DNA: TGTGCCAGCAGTCCTTCTAGCGGGAGCGACGAGCAGTACTTC
V: TRBV6-5
J: TRBJ2-7
D: TRBD2
size: .
length: 14

CDR3: CASSPARMPTDTQYF
DNA: TGTGCCAGCAGCCCCGCTAGAATGCCCACAGATACGCAGTATTTT
V: TRBV11-2
J: TRBJ2-3
D: .
size: .
length: 15

CDR3: CASSLKDRVGGEQYF
DNA: TGTGCCAGCAGCTTAAAGGACAGGGTAGGTGGCGAGCAGTACTTC
V: TRBV5-4
J: TRBJ2-7
D: TRBD1
size: few
length: 15

CDR3: CASSRGGGSSYNEQFF
DNA: TGTGCCAGCAGCCGAGGTGGGGGGAGCTCCTACAATGAGCAGTTCTTC
V: TRBV7-9
J: TRBJ2-1
D: .
size: few
length: 16

CDR3: CASSPGYGYTF
DNA: TGTGCCAGCAGTCCGGGCTATGGCTACACCTTC
V: TRBV28
J: TRBJ1-2
D: .
size: few
length: 11

CDR3: CASSLITGKVDGYTF
DNA: TGTGCCAGCTCACTTATAACAGGGAAAGTCGATGGCTACACCTTC
V: TRBV2
J: TRBJ1-2
D: .
size: few
length: 15

CDR3: CASSSGLAGDYEQYF
DNA: TGTGCCAGCAGCTCCGGACTAGCGGGCGACTACGAGCAGTACTTC
V: TRBV7-3
J: TRBJ2-7
D: TRBD2
size: once
length: 15

CDR3: CAWVPRPGGGNYGYTF
DNA: TGTGCCTGGGTGCCCCGTCCAGGTGGCGGGAACTATGGCTACACCTTC
V: TRBV30
J: TRBJ1-2
D: .
size: few
length: 16

CDR3: CASRKGGGTEAFF
DNA: TGTGCCAGCAGAAAGGGCGGGGGCACTGAAGCTTTCTTT
V: TRBV27
J: TRBJ1-1
D: .
size: few
length: 13

CDR3: CASSLAQGDGYTF
DNA: TGCGCCAGCAGCTTGGCGCAGGGGGATGGCTACACCTTC
V: TRBV5-1
J: TRBJ1-2
D: TRBD1
size: .
length: 13

CDR3: CASSQGGRGYEQYF
DNA: TGCGCCAGCAGCCAAGGGGGTCGGGGTTACGAGCAGTACTTC
V: TRBV4-1
J: TRBJ2-7
D: .
size: few
length: 14

CDR3: CASQREGLETQYF
DNA: TGCGCCAGCCAGCGGGAGGGCCTGGAGACCCAGTACTTC
V: TRBV5-1
J: TRBJ2-5
D: TRBD2
size: .
length: 13

CDR3: CASSPETGGSYNEQFF
DNA: TGTGCCAGCAGCCCCGAAACAGGGGGCTCCTACAATGAGCAGTTCTTC
V: TRBV7-9
J: TRBJ2-1
D: TRBD1
size: .
length: 16

CDR3: CASSYLGQDGEQYF
DNA: TGTGCCAGCAGTTACTTGGGACAGGACGGCGAGCAGTACTTC
V: TRBV6-5
J: TRBJ2-7
D: TRBD1
size: .
length: 14

CDR3: CAWRGGNTGGELFF
DNA: TGTGCCTGGAGGGGAGGGAACACTGGCGGGGAGCTGTTTTTT
V: TRBV30
J: TRBJ2-2
D: TRBD2
size: .
length: 14

CDR3: CASSVLVSGETQYF
DNA: TGTGCCAGCAGCGTCCTAGTGAGTGGAGAGACCCAGTACTTC
V: TRBV9
J: TRBJ2-5
D: .
size: .
length: 14

CDR3: CASSVGGGDGQPQHF
DNA: TGTGCCAGCAGCGTAGGAGGAGGAGACGGTCAGCCCCAGCATTTT
V: TRBV9
J: TRBJ1-5
D: .
size: .
length: 15

CDR3: CAWETADNEQFF
DNA: TGTGCCTGGGAGACAGCCGACAATGAGCAGTTCTTC
V: TRBV30
J: TRBJ2-1
D: .
size: .
length: 12

CDR3: CASSQRSNYGYTF
DNA: TGCGCCAGCAGCCAAAGGAGTAACTATGGCTACACCTTC
V: TRBV5-1
J: TRBJ1-2
D: .
size: .
length: 13

CDR3: CASLGQTADTQYF
DNA: TGTGCCAGCTTAGGACAAACGGCAGATACGCAGTATTTT
V: TRBV4-2
J: TRBJ2-3
D: .
size: .
length: 13

CDR3: CASRGADTQYF
DNA: TGTGCCAGCAGAGGGGCCGATACGCAGTATTTT
V: TRBV2
J: TRBJ2-3
D: .
size: few
length: 11

CDR3: CASSPGASNTGELFF
DNA: TGTGCCAGCTCACCAGGGGCGTCGAACACCGGGGAGCTGTTTTTT
V: TRBV18
J: TRBJ2-2
D: .
size: .
length: 15

CDR3: CASSAQGFGYTF
DNA: TGTGCCAGCAGCGCCCAGGGATTTGGCTACACCTTC
V: TRBV7-9
J: TRBJ1-2
D: .
size: .
length: 12

CDR3: CSVPESEAFF
DNA: TGCAGCGTCCCGGAGAGTGAAGCTTTCTTT
V: TRBV29-1
J: TRBJ1-1
D: .
size: .
length: 10

CDR3: CASSPQGIPNQPQHF
DNA: TGTGCCAGCTCACCACAGGGGATTCCCAATCAGCCCCAGCATTTT
V: TRBV18
J: TRBJ1-5
D: .
size: .
length: 15

CDR3: CASSQPQPSGSRNEQFF
DNA: TGCGCCAGCAGCCAGCCTCAACCTAGCGGGAGTAGGAATGAGCAGTTCTTC
V: TRBV4-1
J: TRBJ2-1
D: TRBD2
size: few
length: 17

CDR3: CASSLSGYGYTF
DNA: TGTGCCAGCAGCTTAAGCGGCTATGGCTACACCTTC
V: TRBV11-3
J: TRBJ1-2
D: .
size: .
length: 12

CDR3: CASSPGIGAAFF
DNA: TGTGCCAGCAGCCCGGGCATAGGGGCGGCTTTCTTT
V: TRBV5-4
J: TRBJ1-1
D: .
size: .
length: 12

CDR3: CASSPGPGERPSYNEQFF
DNA: TGTGCCAGCTCACCAGGGCCCGGGGAGCGTCCCTCCTACAATGAGCAGTTCTTC
V: TRBV18
J: TRBJ2-1
D: .
size: .
length: 18

CDR3: CASGLTPDRERRAKNIQYF
DNA: TGTGCTAGTGGTTTGACTCCCGACAGGGAGCGGCGGGCCAAAAACATTCAGTACTTC
V: TRBV12-5
J: TRBJ2-4
D: TRBD1
size: .
length: 19

CDR3: CASSLDGGYTF
DNA: TGTGCCAGCAGCTTAGACGGTGGCTACACCTTC
V: TRBV7-9
J: TRBJ1-2
D: .
size: .
length: 11

CDR3: CASTSGETQYF
DNA: TGTGCCAGCACATCAGGGGAGACCCAGTACTTC
V: TRBV6-5
J: TRBJ2-5
D: .
size: few
length: 11

CDR3: CASSIRTGYYGYTF
DNA: TGTGCCAGTAGTATAAGGACAGGGTACTATGGCTACACCTTC
V: TRBV19
J: TRBJ1-2
D: TRBD1
size: .
length: 14

CDR3: CSVEAGGLRAGNTIYF
DNA: TGCAGCGTTGAAGCGGGGGGCCTTCGGGCTGGAAACACCATATATTTT
V: TRBV29-1
J: TRBJ1-3
D: .
size: few
length: 16

CDR3: CASSLRTPLNTEAFF
DNA: TGTGCCAGCAGCTTGCGGACACCTTTGAACACTGAAGCTTTCTTT
V: TRBV5-8
J: TRBJ1-1
D: .
size: .
length: 15